This T cell receptor (beta chain) was observed in a study of T cell responses to AZD1222 COVID-19 vaccine (dated by TCRdb to about 2021). Background for the entire study: AZD1222 recipients given second doses at about 4 weeks or at about 12 weeks were pooled, since spike-specific TCR depth and breadth were not found to differ between the two schedules. Trial participants were enrolled by age into 18-55, 56-69 and 70-plus year subgroups, with around 150, 28 and 57 TCR-sequenced participants respectively. A total of 233 trial participants underwent TCR sequencing, of whom about 200 had received two doses of AZD1222 and around 26 had received two doses of the MenACWY control vaccine.

What the time point label conveys for this sample: baseline before first vaccination. Samples from vaccinated people were obtained from the UK trials COV001 and COV002, which included a single-blind randomized controlled phase 2/3 trial of AZD1222 (ChAdOx1 nCoV-19) in healthy adults. For TCRbeta chain sequencing, PBMC samples from trial participants were taken at day 0 and at day 28 after the second dose. V is pruned by 4 bases and J by 6 bases, leaving 10 bases of the junction without a gene match. The CDR3 covers 17 residues, taking in both the cysteine and the phenylalanine. Only the CDR3 portion is preserved as DNA: 51 bases, with reading frame beginning at the first base. Taken from the germline V gene, the CDR1 and CDR2 loops are KGHDR and SFDVKD. As to this clone: The clone's antigen remains unknown. No much larger clonotype is one base removed from it; base qualities were not supplied.

On the study overall, not on this receptor specifically: Because no day 14 peak-response samples were available, repertoires were characterized only after the peak T cell response. Most participants were white British and females outnumbered males, and the authors suggested that clonal diversity may have been underestimated. Nearly half of unique spike-specific TCRs reportedly recognized epitopes outside regions mutated in the B.1.351 and B.1.1.7 variants. In the small 56-69-year group, the increase in depth fell short of significance, most likely because of low power. The whole spike protein was spanned by vaccine-associated CD4 TCRs, and dominant responses were seen in regions 160-218 and 743-854. Spike-specific TCR breadth and depth rose significantly after two AZD1222 doses compared with day 0 and with MenACWY recipients. Only a handful of AZD1222 recipients were SARS-CoV-2 seropositive at baseline, limiting conclusions about previously exposed vaccinees.

The CDR3 regions of human TCRbeta chains were analyzed by immunosequencing. The authors processed their data as follows. Repertoire TCRs were checked for matches against a reference library of SARS-CoV-2-specific TCRs that had been generated using the MIRA antigen-specificity platform. Breadth meant the fraction of unique TCRs that were SARS-CoV-2-associated, whereas depth meant the fraction of total T cells that were SARS-CoV-2-associated. Using the MIRA data, each spike-specific TCR was assigned both to the spike region to which the TCR was reactive and to a CD4 or CD8 class. Log10-transformed breadth and depth values were compared by one-way ANOVA with Sidak's multiple comparisons tests. Drawn from immuneACCESS, this table holds only the in-frame rearrangements with V and J called that TCRdb kept. Clones are partly lost; checked studies trace under half to an unresolved V gene and leave the rest unexplained. V and J calls and clone size are copied from that table; D and trimming were computed from the DNA. Counted in this sample were fewer than 150,000 clones; roughly 87% of them appeared once. The ten top clones hold approximately 1.4% of the sample.

The receptor comes from an adult in good health. Source: peripheral blood, taken on day 0 of AZD1222 vaccination. The chain uses TRBV24-1 and TRBJ2-1; 11 central bases correspond to TRBD1. The DNA reads as follows: TGTGCCACCAGTGAGACCGGGACAGGGGGAGGGGGCAATGAGCAGTTCTTC. This sequence encodes CATSETGTGGGGNEQFF.